Below, 31 T cell receptor beta chains from the same sample are listed, as sequenced in a study of T cells in Graves' hyperthyroidism and ophthalmopathy (dated by TCRdb to between 2019 and 2020). Library generation was performed with multiplex PCR. The sequencing machine was an Illumina HiSeq 2000. The TCR beta CDR3 regions were amplified from the RNA transcripts. A first-round RT-PCR of the TCR CDR3 used the HTBI primer set with the Qiagen OneStep RT-PCR kit. TCRdb trimmed public reads at Q25 via fastp, called clones via MiXCR and kept in-frame beta chains. Rows with a matching CDR3 protein are joined into one entry that keeps the most common DNA and genes. The sample data list a few hundred thousand distinct CDR3 sequences, and 15% to 19% of these were observed just once. Almost 8% of the sample rests with the top ten. Sequenced material: blood. These receptors were taken from a young woman with Graves' hyperthyroidism.

The sample holds many counts of this clonotype. This chain joins TRBV6-5 and TRBJ2-1; TRBD2 might be the D (5 bases). The CDR3 has 16 amino acids. V was trimmed by 0 bases and J by 7 bases, leaving 16 bases between them. In germline, CDR1 is MNHEY, CDR2 SVGAGI. In DNA form, the CDR3 reads TGTGCCAGCAGTTACTCTTCGGGATTATCCAGGAATGAGCAGTTCTTC. Its protein product is CASSYSSGLSRNEQFF.

This clonotype was seen at least ten times. The chain carries TRBV28 and TRBJ1-5, with TRBD1 matching over 9 bases. Per the germline V gene, CDR1 is MDHEN and CDR2 is SYDVKM. This CDR3 has 16 amino acids. V lost 6 bases, J lost 1 base, and 7 bases stayed unmatched. CDR3 nucleotide sequence: TGTGCCAGCAGAAAACAGGGGGCCAAAAGCAATCAGCCCCAGCATTTT. Translated, it gives CASRKQGAKSNQPQHF.

Concerning this clonotype itself: A read error may explain this, as a much larger clone is one base away. The chain is built from TRBV6-1 and TRBJ2-5; D is ambiguous. This CDR3 spans 11 amino acids. The germline gives CDR1 MNHNS, CDR2 SASEGT. The germline V and J ends were trimmed by 3 bases and 12 bases, with 11 bases remaining between them. The CDR3 loop is CASSDRQIKYF. The CDR3 DNA reads as TGTGCCAGCAGTGATAGGCAGATCAAGTACTTC.

This clonotype appeared many times. The chain combines TRBV10-2 with TRBJ2-1, with D tentatively TRBD2 (6 bases). This CDR3 region has 14 residues. V lost 2 bases and J 12 bases, leaving 17 bases between the germline ends. Germline lookup yields CDR1 WSHSY and CDR2 SAAADI. The CDR3 nucleotides read TGCGCCAGCAGTGAGCCCGGGACTCGAGATGCGCAGTTCTTC. It translates to CASSEPGTRDAQFF.

This clonotype occurred many times. This chain uses TRBV18 with TRBJ2-7, with 9 bases matching TRBD1. The CDR3 is 14 amino acids. The V segment lost 4 bases and the J segment 6 bases; nucleotides outside the gene matches: 7. Germline CDR1 is KGHSH and CDR2 is LQKENI. This chain's CDR3 is CASSQDRGSPEQYF. CDR3 nucleotide sequence: TGTGCCAGCTCACAGGACAGGGGCTCCCCCGAGCAGTACTTC.

The genes are TRBV14 and TRBJ1-6; TRBD1 aligns across 7 bases. J was trimmed by 9 bases and V by 4 bases; bases with no gene match: 12. The CDR3 spans 16 residues. Germline V CDR1 and CDR2: SGHDN, FVKESK. The CDR3 reads CASSLPAQGGSSPLHF. CDR3 coding DNA: TGTGCCAGCAGCCTACCAGCTCAGGGGGGGAGTTCACCCCTCCACTTT.

This clonotype was counted ten times or more. This chain links TRBV6-1 with TRBJ2-7; 8 bases match TRBD2. V shed 6 bases and J 5 bases; nucleotides not matched to a gene: 6. Germline V CDR1 and CDR2: MNHNS, SASEGT. This CDR3 is built from 13 residues. The CDR3 DNA reads as TGTGCCAGCAGGAGCGGGAGCGTGGACGAGCAGTACTTC. This gives the protein CASRSGSVDEQYF.

The V call is TRBV2, the J call TRBJ1-6, with 12 nucleotides matching TRBD1. The germline CDR1 and CDR2 sequences are SNHLY and FYNNEI. The CDR3 is 14 amino acids. V was clipped by 7 bases and J by 11 bases; unmatched bases: 6. The CDR3 sequence is CASTGQGAGPPLHF. The CDR3 nucleotides read TGTGCCAGCACGGGACAGGGGGCAGGCCCACCCCTCCACTTT.

This clonotype came up many times. The rearrangement links TRBV24-1 to TRBJ1-1; D is perhaps TRBD1 (5 bases). The CDR3 spans 16 residues. Germline CDR1 KGHDR, CDR2 SFDVKD. Deletions cut 8 bases from V and 2 bases from J, with 20 bases between. The DNA of the CDR3 is TGTGCCACCACCCAGACTAGAGGGGCGCGTAACACTGAAGCTTTCTTT. It encodes CATTQTRGARNTEAFF.

In its sample, this clonotype was seen many times. The chain carries TRBV2 and TRBJ2-3; TRBD2 agrees at 13 bases. This CDR3 region has 20 residues. Per the germline V gene, CDR1 is SNHLY and CDR2 is FYNNEI. With V trimmed by 6 bases and J by 4 bases, 19 bases remained unmatched. The CDR3 here is CASSPLYGLAGARGPDTQYF. The CDR3 coding sequence is TGTGCCAGCAGCCCCCTCTACGGACTAGCGGGAGCCCGGGGCCCAGATACGCAGTATTTT. The full variable domain, in which reference TRBV2 and TRBJ2-3 provide the parts outside the CDR3, is EPEVTQTPSHQVTQMGQEVILRCVPISNHLYFYWYRQILGQKVEFLVSFYNNEISEKSEIFDDQFSVERPDGSNFTLKIRSTKLEDSAMYFCASSPLYGLAGARGPDTQYFGPGTRLTVL.

This clonotype was counted many times. The chain has TRBV3-1 and TRBJ1-2, with TRBD1 as a possible D gene (6 bases). The CDR3 consists of 13 residues. CDR1 is LGHDT, CDR2 YNNKEL, per germline (reference sequence). V lost 1 base to trimming and J lost 6 bases, with 9 bases between them. Written as DNA, the CDR3 is TGTGCCAGCAGCCAAGGCCAGGGGCATGGCTACACCTTC. It specifies CASSQGQGHGYTF.

This rearrangement joins TRBV4-1 to TRBJ2-3; 11 bases map to TRBD2. The J segment lost 2 bases and the V segment lost 4 bases, leaving 8 bases of the junction unmatched. Germline CDR1 reads MGHRA; CDR2 reads YSYEKL. CDR3 length: 17 amino acids. As DNA, the CDR3 is TGCGCCAGCAGCCGAACGGGGACTAGCGGACTCACAGATACGCAGTATTTT. This codes for CASSRTGTSGLTDTQYF.

This clonotype was seen ten or more times. The rearrangement links TRBV15 to TRBJ2-7; D is possibly TRBD1 (7 bases). This CDR3 comprises 14 residues. V was shortened by 3 bases and J by 5 bases, with 14 bases between the two germline ends. The germline CDR1 and CDR2 sequences are LNHNV and YYDKDF (reference sequence). The CDR3 DNA follows: TGTGCCACCAGCAGTGTCAGGGGGGACCACGAGCAGTACTTC. It encodes CATSSVRGDHEQYF.

In its sample, this clonotype was seen many times. This sequence joins TRBV28 and TRBJ1-2; D might be TRBD1 (5 bases). The V gene lost 8 bases and the J gene lost 5 bases, with 21 bases spanning the gap. CDR3 length: 15 amino acids. CDR1 is MDHEN, CDR2 SYDVKM, per germline. The DNA of the CDR3 is TGTGCCAGCTCCTATCGGGACCGTTGGGGGTATGGCTACACCTTC. It specifies CASSYRDRWGYGYTF.

The V call is TRBV20-1, the J call TRBJ2-1; no clear D. Germline CDR1 is DFQATT and CDR2 is SNEGSKA (reference sequence). Deletions cut 6 bases from V and 4 bases from J, with 4 bases between. The CDR3 length is 10 residues. CDR3 sequence reads: CSAIYNEQFF. CDR3 DNA: TGCAGTGCCATATACAATGAGCAGTTCTTC.

CDR3 coding DNA: TGCAGCGTTGAAGATATCACAGGGCGAGGGACCGAGCAGTACTTC. Its protein product is CSVEDITGRGTEQYF. The V and J genes are TRBV29-1 and TRBJ2-7; a possible D gene is TRBD1 (6 bases). Trimming pared 0 bases from V and 6 bases from J, leaving 18 bases between. The CDR3 sequence is 15 residues long. The V gene's germline CDR1 is SQVTM and CDR2 ANQGSEA.

This clonotype was seen ten or more times. This sequence joins TRBV18 and TRBJ2-3, with D uncertain. The CDR3 runs to 13 residues. The germline CDR1 and CDR2 sequences are KGHSH and LQKENI. Between the trimmed V and J ends, which lost 2 bases and 4 bases, there was a span of 7 bases. The CDR3 region is CASSPYTSDTQYF. CDR3 nucleotides: TGTGCCAGCTCACCATATACGTCAGATACGCAGTATTTT.

This clonotype was seen more than once but under ten times. The V and J genes are TRBV27 and TRBJ1-5; D uncertain. The germline gives CDR1 MNHEY, CDR2 SMNVEV (reference sequence). The CDR3 is 13 residues long. Trimming took 5 bases from V and 0 from J, leaving 5 bases between them. The CDR3 DNA reads TGTGCCAGCAGTCCCTTTAGCAATCAGCCCCAGCATTTT. It yields the protein CASSPFSNQPQHF.

In this sample, this clonotype turned up once. V is TRBV7-2 and J is TRBJ2-7; 15 positions agree with TRBD2. The CDR3 length is 15 residues. Germline lookup yields CDR1 SGHTA and CDR2 FQGNSA. V gave up 6 bases and J gave up 6 bases; unmatched junction bases: 6. CDR3 in DNA: TGTGCCAGCAGGCCTCCGGGACTAGCGGGAGGCGAGCAGTACTTC. Translated, it gives CASRPPGLAGGEQYF.

For this clonotype: Given a much more abundant clone one base away, this may be a read error. The rearrangement uses TRBV11-2 and TRBJ1-5, with TRBD1 matching 7 bases. Trimming cost V 2 bases and J 1 base; bases outside gene matches: 8. Germline lookup yields CDR1 SGHAT and CDR2 FQNNGV. This CDR3 spans 17 amino acids. The CDR3 region has the DNA TGTGCCAGCAGCTTAAAGTGTCAACAGGGGAGCAATCAGCCCCAGCATTTT. Translating gives CASSLKCQQGSNQPQHF.

This clonotype came up many times. V usage is TRBV2 and J usage is TRBJ1-5; 8 bases are shared with TRBD1. The V gene end was trimmed by 6 bases and the J gene end by 5 bases; junction bases not matched to a gene: 6. The CDR3 contains 14 residues. Germline CDR1 reads SNHLY; CDR2 reads FYNNEI. The CDR3 nucleotides are TGTGCCAGCAGGGACGACAGGGGTTATCAGCCCCAGCATTTT. It encodes CASRDDRGYQPQHF.

This clonotype was recorded many times. The rearrangement links TRBV5-1 to TRBJ1-2, with 9 positions matching TRBD1. CDR1 and CDR2 (germline): SGHRS, YFSETQ. This CDR3 has 13 residues. With V trimmed by 0 bases and J by 7 bases, 1 base remained unmatched. The CDR3 region has the DNA TGCGCCAGCAGCTTGGACAGGGGGCTTGGCTACACCTTC. This gives the protein CASSLDRGLGYTF.

The table lists this clonotype with many counts. The J gene is TRBJ1-6, the V gene TRBV28; perhaps TRBD1 as D (5 bases). The ends were cut back, 4 bases at V and 3 bases at J, with 13 bases in the middle. The CDR3 totals 16 residues. CDR1 is MDHEN and CDR2 is SYDVKM in the germline V gene. The CDR3 DNA sequence: TGTGCCAGCAGTTCCACGGGGGACGGCTATAATTCACCCCTCCACTTT. Translation gives CASSSTGDGYNSPLHF.

In DNA form, the CDR3 reads TGCGCCAGCAGTGAGTCCGGAGGGATCAATGAGCAGTTCTTC. Protein product: CASSESGGINEQFF. This chain uses TRBV10-1 with TRBJ2-1, with D perhaps matching TRBD2 (6 bases). V was shortened by 0 bases and J by 6 bases, with 9 bases between the two germline ends. This CDR3 spans 14 amino acids. Germline V gives CDR1 WNHNN, CDR2 SYGVQD (reference sequence).

This clonotype has a count of ten or more. The rearrangement uses TRBV20-1 and TRBJ2-5; 12 bases agree with TRBD2. In germline, CDR1 is DFQATT, CDR2 SNEGSKA (reference sequence). This CDR3 contains 13 residues. This CDR3 reads CSPSGGGGETQYF. The CDR3 DNA is TGCAGCCCTAGCGGGGGGGGGGGGGAGACCCAGTACTTC.

This clonotype was recorded many times. J is TRBJ1-1 and V is TRBV7-2; D might be TRBD1 (5 bases). The length of the CDR3 is 14 residues. The ends were cut back, 7 bases at V and 8 bases at J, with 20 bases in the middle. The germline V gene has CDR1 SGHTA and CDR2 FQGNSA. The CDR3 is CASNWGGTAPEAFF. CDR3 nucleotides: TGTGCCAGCAACTGGGGGGGGACGGCCCCCGAAGCTTTCTTT.

With respect to this clonotype: A read error is possible here, since a much larger clone lies one base away. This is likely a read error, given that the CDR3 carries no conserved phenylalanine or tryptophan at its end. This chain connects TRBV6-2 or TRBV6-3 to TRBJ2-7, with D unclear. This CDR3 comprises 12 residues. V lost 7 bases, J lost 0 bases, and 7 bases lay in between. CDR1 is MNHEY and CDR2 is SVGEGT in the germline V gene. The CDR3 is CASTAHSYEQYS. The CDR3, as DNA: TGTGCCAGCACGGCACACTCCTACGAGCAGTACTCC.

This clonotype was seen repeatedly, ten times or more. The V gene is TRBV10-2, the J gene TRBJ1-1, with D unclear. Trimming removed 6 bases at V and 0 bases at J, with 8 bases between. The CDR3 spans 13 residues. CDR1 WSHSY and CDR2 SAAADI come from the germline V gene. CDR3 bases: TGCGCCAGCAGGCAACAAATGAACACTGAAGCTTTCTTT. As protein: CASRQQMNTEAFF.

This chain uses TRBV24-1 with TRBJ1-1; D gene ambiguous. Germline V lookup: CDR1 KGHDR, CDR2 SFDVKD. V lost 3 bases and J 6 bases, leaving 16 bases between the germline ends. The length of the CDR3 is 15 residues. The CDR3 nucleotides read TGTGCCACCAGTGATCCCTCAGCTGTCTGCGCTGAAGCTTTCTTT. Its translation is CATSDPSAVCAEAFF.

This clonotype showed up just a few times. The chain is built from TRBV10-3 and TRBJ2-3; D is possibly TRBD1 (7 bases). Trimming removed 5 bases from V and 2 bases from J, with 14 bases in between. Germline V gives CDR1 ENHRY, CDR2 SYGVKD. The CDR3 runs 15 residues. This chain's CDR3 is CAISRQGGNTDTQYF. CDR3 sequence (DNA): TGTGCCATCAGTCGGCAGGGGGGAAACACAGATACGCAGTATTTT.

Many counts were recorded for this clonotype. The gene calls are TRBV12-3 or TRBV12-4 and TRBJ1-5; perhaps TRBD1 as D (5 bases). Between the trimmed V and J ends, which lost 2 bases and 4 bases, there was a span of 9 bases. The CDR3 runs to 14 residues. CDR3 DNA sequence: TGTGCCAGCAGTTTAAGTGGGGGTAATCAGCCCCAGCATTTT. Its protein is CASSLSGGNQPQHF.